These 23 T cell receptor beta chains were sequenced from one sample in a study of T-cell memory formation after mild COVID-19. Each CDR3 protein is one row after TCRdb ran MiXCR on the 5' RACE reads. The table shows roughly 130,000 distinct CDR3 sequences, with more than 15% occurring only once. The source material was PBMCs or a T cell subset sorted from them (not recorded which). The receptor source for this set is a man between 18 and 29 years old who had mild COVID-19 (a few samples of this study predate the infection). Cell type and time point are not known.

This clonotype was seen a handful of times. V gene TRBV5-1 combines with J gene TRBJ2-3; D is unclear. Germline V gives CDR1 SGHRS, CDR2 YFSETQ. The V and J ends lost 7 bases and 2 bases respectively, with 8 bases between them. CDR3 size: 12 residues. DNA of the CDR3: TGCGCCAGCCCATCCTTCACAGATACGCAGTATTTT. Translated, it gives CASPSFTDTQYF. Full variable domain (remainder filled in from reference TRBV5-1 and TRBJ2-3): KAGVTQTPRYLIKTRGQQVTLSCSPISGHRSVSWYQQTPGQGLQFLFEYFSETQRNKGNFPGRFSGRQFSNSRSEMNVSTLELGDSALYLCASPSFTDTQYFGPGTRLTVL.

A few counts support this clonotype. The chain joins TRBV4-3 to TRBJ2-7; D is perhaps TRBD2 (5 bases). The CDR3 extends over 16 amino acids. V was trimmed by 0 bases and J by 7 bases, leaving 19 bases between them. CDR1 is LGHNA, CDR2 YSLEER, per germline. The CDR3 protein is CASSQDRNSGGLEQYF. The CDR3 DNA is TGCGCCAGCAGCCAAGATCGGAACAGTGGAGGACTTGAGCAGTACTTC.

This chain uses TRBV7-8 with TRBJ2-3; a possible D gene is TRBD2 (6 bases). Germline CDR1 reads SGHVS; CDR2 reads FQNEAQ. V gave up 5 bases and J gave up 4 bases, with 10 bases separating them. The length of the CDR3 is 13 residues. The CDR3 coding sequence is TGTGCCAGCAGCCGCGGGACCTCAGATACGCAGTATTTT. Its protein product is CASSRGTSDTQYF.

This clonotype occurred a few times. The chain joins TRBV7-6 to TRBJ2-7; TRBD1 matches at 8 bases. CDR1 is SGHVS, CDR2 FNYEAQ, per germline. There are 17 residues in the CDR3. With 8 bases clipped from V and 1 base from J, the junction kept 16 bases outside the gene matches. The CDR3 loop is CASVGMGTGLSSYEQYF. The CDR3, as DNA: TGTGCCAGCGTCGGGATGGGGACAGGCTTATCTTCCTACGAGCAGTACTTC.

This clonotype has only a few counts. This rearrangement joins TRBV5-1 to TRBJ1-1; D is possibly TRBD1 (5 bases). CDR1 SGHRS and CDR2 YFSETQ come from the germline V gene. V was clipped by 0 bases and J by 8 bases, with 8 bases between them. This CDR3 contains 12 residues. CDR3 sequence: CASSLEGSEAFF. In DNA, the CDR3 is TGCGCCAGCAGCTTGGAGGGGTCGGAAGCTTTCTTT.

The rearrangement links TRBV20-1 to TRBJ2-5; weak D call: TRBD2 (6 bases). The CDR3 spans 13 residues. V lost 5 bases to trimming and J lost 5 bases, with 15 bases between them. Per germline, CDR1 DFQATT and CDR2 SNEGSKA (reference sequence). CDR3 DNA sequence: TGCAGTGCTCCTCCGACTAGGACGGAGACCCAGTACTTC. It translates to CSAPPTRTETQYF.

CDR3 protein: CASSLVSGSSYNSPLHF. The CDR3 nucleotides read TGCGCCAGCAGCTTGGTCTCAGGGAGTTCCTATAATTCACCCCTCCACTTT. V is TRBV5-1 and J is TRBJ1-6; D possibly corresponds to TRBD1 (5 bases). CDR1 SGHRS and CDR2 YFSETQ come from the germline V gene. Trimming took off 0 bases at V and 1 base at J, with 11 bases between the two ends. The CDR3 consists of 17 residues.

This clonotype has just one count. The rearrangement uses TRBV24-1 and TRBJ2-3, with 7 bases identical to TRBD2. The germline V gene encodes CDR1 KGHDR and CDR2 SFDVKD. CDR3 length equals 15 residues. J gave up 5 bases and V 3 bases, and 7 bases lay outside the gene matches. Written as DNA, the CDR3 is TGTGCCACCAGTGATCCGCGGGGGTACGGAGATACGCAGTATTTT. Translating it yields CATSDPRGYGDTQYF.

This clonotype showed up many times. The rearrangement links TRBV6-5 to TRBJ2-3, with 7 nucleotides matching TRBD1. CDR3 length equals 15 residues. With V trimmed by 5 bases and J by 5 bases, 10 bases remained unmatched. Germline V CDR1 and CDR2: MNHEY, SVGAGI. This CDR3 is CASSIGTESGDTQYF. CDR3 sequence (DNA): TGTGCCAGCAGTATCGGGACAGAGAGTGGAGATACGCAGTATTTT.

The chain recombines TRBV4-1 with TRBJ2-5, with 12 bases fitting TRBD1. V lost 6 bases, J lost 4 bases, and 9 bases stayed unmatched. CDR1 is MGHRA, CDR2 YSYEKL, per germline. CDR3 length equals 16 residues. The CDR3 DNA reads as TGCGCCAGCAGAGGGACTCGGGACAGGGGGCGAGAGACCCAGTACTTC. Translating it yields CASRGTRDRGRETQYF.

The V call is TRBV4-3, the J call TRBJ2-1, with a tentative D call TRBD1 (5 bases). CDR1 and CDR2 from the germline V gene are LGHNA and YSLEER. V gave up 0 bases and J gave up 9 bases, with 12 bases separating them. The CDR3 contains 14 residues. DNA of the CDR3: TGCGCCAGCAGCCAAGATCCTGCAAGGGGTGAGCAGTTCTTC. Its translation is CASSQDPARGEQFF.

In DNA, the CDR3 is TGTGCCAGCAGTCCAGCGGGGGGAGTTTCCTACAATGAGCAGTTCTTC. Residues: CASSPAGGVSYNEQFF. This chain uses TRBV12-3 or TRBV12-4 with TRBJ2-1; 9 bases are shared with TRBD2. There are 16 residues in the CDR3. With V trimmed by 5 bases and J by 1 base, 6 bases remained unmatched.

V is TRBV9 and J is TRBJ2-1, with D perhaps TRBD1 (5 bases). Germline V gives CDR1 SGDLS, CDR2 YYNGEE. V shed 0 bases and J shed 5 bases, with 9 bases lying between them. The CDR3 is 14 residues long. The CDR3 sequence: CASSVATANNEQFF. In nucleotides, the CDR3 is TGTGCCAGCAGCGTAGCGACAGCAAACAATGAGCAGTTCTTC.

The sample holds a few counts of this clonotype. The chain links TRBV6-2 or TRBV6-3 to TRBJ1-2; tentatively, D is TRBD1 (6 bases). Between the trimmed V and J ends, which lost 6 bases and 4 bases, there was a span of 15 bases. Germline CDR1 and CDR2: MNHEY and SVGEGT. The CDR3 spans 14 residues. The CDR3 nucleotides read TGTGCCAGCAGGATACTCCCGGACAGCTATGGCTACACCTTC. It codes for CASRILPDSYGYTF.

The rearrangement links TRBV4-2 to TRBJ2-1; a weak D match, TRBD2 (5 bases). There are 16 residues in the CDR3. Trimming took off 0 bases at V and 5 bases at J, with 14 bases between the two ends. Germline CDR1 is LGHNA and CDR2 is YNFKEQ. The CDR3 spells CASSQDPQRSHNEQFF. For the CDR3, the DNA is TGTGCCAGCAGCCAAGATCCCCAGCGGAGCCACAATGAGCAGTTCTTC.

J is TRBJ1-2 and V is TRBV5-5; D unclear. Germline values: CDR1 SGHKS, CDR2 YYEKEE (reference sequence). V was shortened by 4 bases and J by 5 bases, with 18 bases between the two germline ends. CDR3 size: 15 residues. CDR3 in amino acids: CASSQQLVASYGYTF. In DNA, the CDR3 is TGTGCCAGCAGCCAGCAGCTTGTGGCATCATATGGCTACACCTTC.

The V gene is TRBV29-1, the J gene TRBJ1-5; perhaps TRBD1 as D (6 bases). Germline CDR1 and CDR2: SQVTM and ANQGSEA. The CDR3 is 13 residues long. Deletions cut 4 bases from V and 7 bases from J, with 14 bases between. This CDR3 reads CSVGLTGIQPQHF. As DNA, the CDR3 is TGCAGCGTTGGACTTACAGGGATCCAGCCCCAGCATTTT. The full variable domain, in which reference TRBV29-1 and TRBJ1-5 provide the parts outside the CDR3, is SAVISQKPSRDICQRGTSLTIQCQVDSQVTMMFWYRQQPGQSLTLIATANQGSEATYESGFVIDKFPISRPNLTFSTLTVSNMSPEDSSIYLCSVGLTGIQPQHFGDGTRLSIL.

V is TRBV29-1 and J is TRBJ1-1; no clear D. Trimming cost V 6 bases and J 1 base, with 6 bases left between them. The CDR3 has 11 residues. Germline V gives CDR1 SQVTM, CDR2 ANQGSEA. As DNA, the CDR3 is TGCAGCGTCGACGGGAACACTGAAGCTTTCTTT. Amino acids: CSVDGNTEAFF.

CDR3 sequence (DNA): TGCGCCAGCAGCCAAGACGAGGGTCAGCCCCAGCATTTT. It encodes CASSQDEGQPQHF. The gene calls are TRBV4-3 and TRBJ1-5; D is unclear. The CDR3 is made up of 13 amino acids. The V end lost 0 bases, the J end lost 6 bases, and 6 bases lay between the germline ends. The V gene's germline CDR1 is LGHNA and CDR2 YSLEER.

The chain combines TRBV9 with TRBJ1-4; D remains unclear. This CDR3 has 14 amino acids. The germline V and J ends were trimmed by 0 bases and 7 bases, with 10 bases remaining between them. The germline V gene encodes CDR1 SGDLS and CDR2 YYNGEE. CDR3 region: CASSVASGSEKLFF. The CDR3 nucleotides read TGTGCCAGCAGCGTAGCCAGTGGAAGTGAAAAACTGTTTTTT.

V and J are TRBV7-2 and TRBJ1-1; possible D gene TRBD1, 5 bases. There are 16 residues in the CDR3. Germline assignment: CDR1 SGHTA and CDR2 FQGNSA. Trimming left V 2 bases short and J 1 base short, with 14 bases between. The CDR3 here is CASSLFQGTGNTEAFF. The CDR3 DNA is TGTGCCAGCAGCTTATTCCAAGGGACGGGGAACACTGAAGCTTTCTTT.

The gene calls are TRBV7-2 and TRBJ1-2; D remains unclear. CDR1 and CDR2 from the germline V gene are SGHTA and FQGNSA. Trimming took 2 bases from V and 8 from J, leaving 15 bases between them. This CDR3 is built from 14 residues. The CDR3 sequence: CASSLMTSPGGYTF. CDR3 coding DNA: TGTGCCAGCAGCTTAATGACTAGTCCAGGCGGCTACACCTTC.

This clonotype came up a few times. V and J are TRBV27 and TRBJ2-2; TRBD1 or TRBD2 may be the D gene (6 bases each). Trimming took 8 bases from V and 5 from J, leaving 30 bases between them. Germline CDR1 and CDR2: MNHEY and SMNVEV (reference sequence). CDR3 size: 19 residues. The CDR3 here is CASVVGGSGGKRRTGELFF. CDR3 sequence (DNA): TGTGCCAGCGTCGTTGGGGGGTCCGGGGGCAAAAGGAGGACCGGGGAGCTGTTTTTT.